The clone carrying this T cell receptor (beta chain) turned up a few times. Random hexamers were used to reverse transcribe roughly 0.5 to 1 ug of RNA. It was immunoSEQ multiplex PCR that amplified TCR beta CDR3 across 54 Vbeta and 13 Jbeta. MiXCR was run by TCRdb on the immunoSEQ multiplex PCR reads, yielding one entry per CDR3 protein. The sample lists 100,000 to 150,000 distinct CDR3 sequences, around 94% occurring once. This specimen comes from a study of CD8 T cells in Susac syndrome. Healthy donors formed controls matched for age and sex. Germline V gene sequence: CDR1 SEHNR, CDR2 FQNEAQ (reference sequence). Trimming took 6 bases from V and 3 from J; bases not matched to a gene: 4. The CDR3 totals 13 residues.

The gene calls are TRBV7-9 and TRBJ1-1; TRBD1 matches at 7 bases. Sequenced: CD4+ T cells from PBMCs. The clonotype comes from a human donor in good health. CDR3 sequence reads: CASSLTGYTEAFF. The CDR3 DNA is TGTGCCAGCAGTTTGACAGGGTACACTGAAGCTTTCTTT.